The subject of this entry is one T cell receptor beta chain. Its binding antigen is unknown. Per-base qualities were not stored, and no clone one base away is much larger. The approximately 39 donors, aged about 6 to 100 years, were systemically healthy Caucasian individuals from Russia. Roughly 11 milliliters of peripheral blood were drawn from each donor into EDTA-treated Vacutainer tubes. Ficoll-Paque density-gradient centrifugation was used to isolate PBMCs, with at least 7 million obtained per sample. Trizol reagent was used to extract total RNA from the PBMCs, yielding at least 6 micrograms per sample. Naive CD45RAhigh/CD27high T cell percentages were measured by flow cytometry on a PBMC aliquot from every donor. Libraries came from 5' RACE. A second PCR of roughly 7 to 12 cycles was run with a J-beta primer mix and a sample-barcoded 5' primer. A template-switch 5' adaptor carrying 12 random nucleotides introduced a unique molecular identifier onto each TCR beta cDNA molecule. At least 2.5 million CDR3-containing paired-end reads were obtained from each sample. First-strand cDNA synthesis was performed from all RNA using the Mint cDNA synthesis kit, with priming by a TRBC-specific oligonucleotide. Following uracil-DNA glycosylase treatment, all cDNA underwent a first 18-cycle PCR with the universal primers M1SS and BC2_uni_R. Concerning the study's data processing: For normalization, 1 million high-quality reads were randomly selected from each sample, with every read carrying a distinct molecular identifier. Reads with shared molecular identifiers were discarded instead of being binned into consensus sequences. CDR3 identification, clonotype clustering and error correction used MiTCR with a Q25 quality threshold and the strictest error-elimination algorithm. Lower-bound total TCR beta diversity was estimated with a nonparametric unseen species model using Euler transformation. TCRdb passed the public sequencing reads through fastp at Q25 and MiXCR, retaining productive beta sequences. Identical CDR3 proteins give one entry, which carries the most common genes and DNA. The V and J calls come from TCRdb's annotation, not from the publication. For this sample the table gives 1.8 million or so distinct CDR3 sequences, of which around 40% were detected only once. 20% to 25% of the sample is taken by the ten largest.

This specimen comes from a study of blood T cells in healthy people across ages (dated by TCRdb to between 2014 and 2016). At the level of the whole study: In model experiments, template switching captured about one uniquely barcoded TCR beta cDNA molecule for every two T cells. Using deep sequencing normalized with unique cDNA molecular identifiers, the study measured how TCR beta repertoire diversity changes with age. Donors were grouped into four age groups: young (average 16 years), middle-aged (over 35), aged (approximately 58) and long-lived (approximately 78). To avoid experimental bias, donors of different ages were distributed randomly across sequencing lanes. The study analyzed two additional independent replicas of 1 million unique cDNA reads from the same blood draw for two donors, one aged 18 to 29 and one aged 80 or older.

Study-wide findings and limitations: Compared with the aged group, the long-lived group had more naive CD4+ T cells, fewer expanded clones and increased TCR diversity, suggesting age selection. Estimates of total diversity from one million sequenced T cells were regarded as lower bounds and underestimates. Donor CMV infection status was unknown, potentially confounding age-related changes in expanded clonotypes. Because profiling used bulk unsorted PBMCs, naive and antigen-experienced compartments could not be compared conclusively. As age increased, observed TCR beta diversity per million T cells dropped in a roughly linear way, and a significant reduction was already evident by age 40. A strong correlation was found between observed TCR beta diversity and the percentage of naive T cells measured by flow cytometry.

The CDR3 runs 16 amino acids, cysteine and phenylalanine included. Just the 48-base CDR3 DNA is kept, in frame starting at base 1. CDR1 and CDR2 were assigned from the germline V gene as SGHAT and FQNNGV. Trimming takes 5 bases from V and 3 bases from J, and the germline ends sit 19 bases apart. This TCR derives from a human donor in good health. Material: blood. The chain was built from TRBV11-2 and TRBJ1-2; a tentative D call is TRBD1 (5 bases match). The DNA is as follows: TGTGCCAGCAGCCCTGTTAGCGGGGCGCAACACTATGGCTACACCTTC. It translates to CASSPVSGAQHYGYTF.